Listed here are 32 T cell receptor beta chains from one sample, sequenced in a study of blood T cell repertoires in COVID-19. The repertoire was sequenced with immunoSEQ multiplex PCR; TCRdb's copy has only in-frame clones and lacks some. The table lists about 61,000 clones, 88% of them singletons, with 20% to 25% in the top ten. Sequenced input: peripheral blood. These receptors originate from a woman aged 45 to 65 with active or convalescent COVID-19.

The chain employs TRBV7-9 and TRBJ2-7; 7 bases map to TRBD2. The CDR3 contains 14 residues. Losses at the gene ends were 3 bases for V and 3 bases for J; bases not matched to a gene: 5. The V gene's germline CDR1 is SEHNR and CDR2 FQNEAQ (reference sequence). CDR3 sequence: CASSFPGTIYEQYF. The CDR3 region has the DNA TGTGCCAGCAGCTTTCCCGGGACTATCTACGAGCAGTACTTC.

The CDR3 DNA reads TGTGCCAGCAGCTATAGCGCTTCCTACAATGAGCAGTTCTTC. As protein: CASSYSASYNEQFF. V gene TRBV27 combines with J gene TRBJ2-1; TRBD2 is a possible D gene (5 bases). CDR1 and CDR2 from the germline V gene are MNHEY and SMNVEV (reference sequence). V shed 6 bases and J shed 1 base, with 10 bases lying between them. The CDR3 has 14 amino acids.

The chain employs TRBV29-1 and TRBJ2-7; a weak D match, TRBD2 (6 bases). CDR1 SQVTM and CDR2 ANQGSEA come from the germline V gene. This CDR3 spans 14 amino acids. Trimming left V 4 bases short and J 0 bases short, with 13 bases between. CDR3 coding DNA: TGCAGCGTTGGAAGGGACTCAGGCTCCTACGAGCAGTACTTC. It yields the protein CSVGRDSGSYEQYF.

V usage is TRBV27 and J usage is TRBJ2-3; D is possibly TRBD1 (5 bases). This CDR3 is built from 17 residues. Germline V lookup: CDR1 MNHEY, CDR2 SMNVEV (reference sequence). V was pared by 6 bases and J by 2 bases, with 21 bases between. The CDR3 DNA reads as TGTGCCAGCAGCTCACTTACGACAGCCATTCTCACAGATACGCAGTATTTT. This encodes CASSSLTTAILTDTQYF.

This CDR3 reads CASRQGMSYEQYF. CDR3 nucleotide sequence: TGTGCCAGTAGGCAGGGAATGAGCTACGAGCAGTACTTC. The chain combines TRBV19 with TRBJ2-7; a possible D gene is TRBD1 (5 bases). Germline CDR1 reads LNHDA; CDR2 reads SQIVND (reference sequence). The ends were cut back, 6 bases at V and 3 bases at J, with 12 bases in the middle. The CDR3 runs 13 residues. Drawing the rest from reference TRBV19 and TRBJ2-7, the complete variable domain is DGGITQSPKYLFRKEGQNVTLSCEQNLNHDAMYWYRQDPGQGLRLIYYSQIVNDFQKGDIAEGYSVSREKKESFPLTVTSAQKNPTAFYLCASRQGMSYEQYFGPGTRLTVT.

The CDR3 protein is CASSSPGTGSQPQHF. In nucleotides, the CDR3 is TGTGCCAGCAGTTCTCCCGGGACAGGAAGCCAGCCCCAGCATTTT. The V call is TRBV6-1, the J call TRBJ1-5, with TRBD1 matching over 8 bases. Per the germline V gene, CDR1 is MNHNS and CDR2 is SASEGT. CDR3 length: 15 residues. Unmatched junction bases numbered 10, after V lost 5 bases and J lost 7 bases.

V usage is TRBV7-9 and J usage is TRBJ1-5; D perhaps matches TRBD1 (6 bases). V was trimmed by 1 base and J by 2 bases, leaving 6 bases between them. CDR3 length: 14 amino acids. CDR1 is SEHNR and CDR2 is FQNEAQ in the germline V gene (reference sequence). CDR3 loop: CASSLDRGNQPQHF. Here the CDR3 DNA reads TGTGCCAGCAGCTTAGACAGGGGCAATCAGCCCCAGCATTTT.

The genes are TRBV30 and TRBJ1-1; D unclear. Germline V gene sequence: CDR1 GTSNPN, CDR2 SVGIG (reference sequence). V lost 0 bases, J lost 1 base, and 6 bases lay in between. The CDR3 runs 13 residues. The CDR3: CAWSVLPNTEAFF. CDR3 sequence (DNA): TGTGCCTGGAGTGTACTTCCGAACACTGAAGCTTTCTTT.

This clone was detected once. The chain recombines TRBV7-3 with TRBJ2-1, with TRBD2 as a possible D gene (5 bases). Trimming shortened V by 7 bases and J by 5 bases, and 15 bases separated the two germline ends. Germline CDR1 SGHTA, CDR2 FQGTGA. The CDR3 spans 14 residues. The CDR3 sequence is CASTEGSVNNEQFF. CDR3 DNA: TGTGCCAGCACCGAGGGTAGCGTAAACAATGAGCAGTTCTTC.

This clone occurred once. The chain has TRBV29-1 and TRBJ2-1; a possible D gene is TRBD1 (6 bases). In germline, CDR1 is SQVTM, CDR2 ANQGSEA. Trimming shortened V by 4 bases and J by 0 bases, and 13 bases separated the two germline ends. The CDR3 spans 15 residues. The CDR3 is CSVAVGASSYNEQFF. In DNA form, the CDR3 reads TGCAGCGTTGCTGTGGGGGCGAGCTCCTACAATGAGCAGTTCTTC.

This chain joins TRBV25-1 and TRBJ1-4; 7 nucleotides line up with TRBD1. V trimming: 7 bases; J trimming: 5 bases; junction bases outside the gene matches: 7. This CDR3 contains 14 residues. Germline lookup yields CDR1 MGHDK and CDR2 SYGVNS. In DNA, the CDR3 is TGTGCCAGCACCGCCGGGACAGCGAATGAAAAACTGTTTTTT. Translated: CASTAGTANEKLFF.

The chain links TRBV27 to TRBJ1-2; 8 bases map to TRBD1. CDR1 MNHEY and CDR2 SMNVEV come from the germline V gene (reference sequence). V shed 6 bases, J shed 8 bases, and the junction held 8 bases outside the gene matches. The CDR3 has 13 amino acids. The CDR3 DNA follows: TGTGCCAGCAGCCCTAGTCCAGGGGGCGGCTACACCTTC. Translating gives CASSPSPGGGYTF.

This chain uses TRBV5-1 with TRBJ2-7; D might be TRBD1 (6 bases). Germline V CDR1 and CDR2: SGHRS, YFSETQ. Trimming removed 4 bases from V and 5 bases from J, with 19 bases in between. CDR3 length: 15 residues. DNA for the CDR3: TGCGCCAGCAGCCAAGATACCGGGACAAAAAACGAGCAGTACTTC. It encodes CASSQDTGTKNEQYF.

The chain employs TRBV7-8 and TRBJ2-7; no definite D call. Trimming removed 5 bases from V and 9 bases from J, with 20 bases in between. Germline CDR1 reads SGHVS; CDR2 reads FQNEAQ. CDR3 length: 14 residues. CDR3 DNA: TGTGCCAGCAGCCCAAATGGTCCCCAACGCGGGCAGTACTTC. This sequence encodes CASSPNGPQRGQYF.

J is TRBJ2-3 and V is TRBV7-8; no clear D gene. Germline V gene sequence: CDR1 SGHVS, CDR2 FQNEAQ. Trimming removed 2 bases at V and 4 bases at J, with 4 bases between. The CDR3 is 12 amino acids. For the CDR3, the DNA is TGTGCCAGCAGCTTATCCGCAGATACGCAGTATTTT. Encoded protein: CASSLSADTQYF.

The DNA of the CDR3 is TGCAGTGTGCATCTAGCGGGAGAGCAGTTCTTC. Protein product: CSVHLAGEQFF. The genes are TRBV20-1 and TRBJ2-1; 9 nucleotides line up with TRBD2. V lost 7 bases, J lost 10 bases, and 5 bases stayed unmatched. The CDR3 is 11 residues long. The V gene's germline CDR1 is DFQATT and CDR2 SNEGSKA (reference sequence).

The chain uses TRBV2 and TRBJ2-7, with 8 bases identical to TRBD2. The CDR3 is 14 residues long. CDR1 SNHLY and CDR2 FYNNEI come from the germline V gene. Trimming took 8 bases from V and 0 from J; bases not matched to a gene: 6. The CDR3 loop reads CASQKRESSYEQYF. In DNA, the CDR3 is TGTGCCAGCCAGAAGCGGGAGAGCTCCTACGAGCAGTACTTC. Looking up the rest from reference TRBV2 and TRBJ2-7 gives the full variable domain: EPEVTQTPSHQVTQMGQEVILRCVPISNHLYFYWYRQILGQKVEFLVSFYNNEISEKSEIFDDQFSVERPDGSNFTLKIRSTKLEDSAMYFCASQKRESSYEQYFGPGTRLTVT.

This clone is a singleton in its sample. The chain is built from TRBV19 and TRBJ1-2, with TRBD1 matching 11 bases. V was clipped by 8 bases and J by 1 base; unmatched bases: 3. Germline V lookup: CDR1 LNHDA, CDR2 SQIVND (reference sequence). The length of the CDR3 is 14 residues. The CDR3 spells CASGQGAVNYGYTF. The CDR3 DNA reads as TGTGCCAGTGGACAGGGGGCGGTTAACTATGGCTACACCTTC.

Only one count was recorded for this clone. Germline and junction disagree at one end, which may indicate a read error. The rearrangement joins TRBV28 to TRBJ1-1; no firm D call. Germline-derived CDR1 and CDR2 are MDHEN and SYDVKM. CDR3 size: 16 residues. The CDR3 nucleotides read TGTGCCAGCAATTTACTGGGCCGGAACATGAACACTGAAGCTTTCTTT. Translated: CASNLLGRNMNTEAFF.

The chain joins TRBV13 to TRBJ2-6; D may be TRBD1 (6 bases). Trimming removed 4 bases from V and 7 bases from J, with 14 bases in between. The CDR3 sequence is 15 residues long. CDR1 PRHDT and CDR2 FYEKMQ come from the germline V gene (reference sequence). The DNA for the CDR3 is TGTGCCAGCAGCTCAGGACGACAGGATGCCAACGTCCTGACTTTC. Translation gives CASSSGRQDANVLTF. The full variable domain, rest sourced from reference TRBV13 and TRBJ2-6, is AAGVIQSPRHLIKEKRETATLKCYPIPRHDTVYWYQQGPGQDPQFLISFYEKMQSDKGSIPDRFSAQQFSDYHSELNMSSLELGDSALYFCASSSGRQDANVLTFGAGSRLTVL.

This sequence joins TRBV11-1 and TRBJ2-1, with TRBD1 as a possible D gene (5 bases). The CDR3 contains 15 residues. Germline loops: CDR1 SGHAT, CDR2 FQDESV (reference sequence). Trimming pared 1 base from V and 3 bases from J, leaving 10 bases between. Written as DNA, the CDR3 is TGTGCCAGCAGCTTAGGTCAGGGAAGCTACAATGAGCAGTTCTTC. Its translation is CASSLGQGSYNEQFF.

This CDR3 reads CASRYLAGDLGTGELFF. The CDR3, as DNA: TGTGCCAGCAGGTATCTAGCGGGAGATCTCGGGACCGGGGAGCTGTTTTTT. This chain joins TRBV4-2 and TRBJ2-2; 10 nucleotides agree with TRBD2. The CDR3 runs 17 residues. Germline V gene data show CDR1 as LGHNA and CDR2 as YNFKEQ. J gave up 5 bases and V 6 bases, and 12 bases lay outside the gene matches.

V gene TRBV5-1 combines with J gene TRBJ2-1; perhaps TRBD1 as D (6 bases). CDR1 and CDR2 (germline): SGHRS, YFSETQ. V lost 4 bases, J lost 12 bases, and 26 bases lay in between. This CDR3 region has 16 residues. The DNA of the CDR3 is TGCGCCAGCAGCGACGTCGGACTTACGACAGGTACTCGGCAGTTCTTC. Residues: CASSDVGLTTGTRQFF. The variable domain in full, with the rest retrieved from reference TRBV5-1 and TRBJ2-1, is KAGVTQTPRYLIKTRGQQVTLSCSPISGHRSVSWYQQTPGQGLQFLFEYFSETQRNKGNFPGRFSGRQFSNSRSEMNVSTLELGDSALYLCASSDVGLTTGTRQFFGPGTRLTVL.

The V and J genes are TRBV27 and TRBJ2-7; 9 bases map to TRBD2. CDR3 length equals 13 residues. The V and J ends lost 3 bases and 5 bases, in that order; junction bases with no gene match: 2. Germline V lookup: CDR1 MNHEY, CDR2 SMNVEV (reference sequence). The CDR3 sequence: CASSFSGSHEQYF. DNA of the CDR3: TGTGCCAGCAGTTTTAGCGGGAGCCACGAGCAGTACTTC.

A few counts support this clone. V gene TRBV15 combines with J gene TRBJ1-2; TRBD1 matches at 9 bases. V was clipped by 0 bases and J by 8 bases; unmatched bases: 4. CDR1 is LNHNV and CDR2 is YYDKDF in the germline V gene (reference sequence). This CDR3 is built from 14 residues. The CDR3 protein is CATSRDYRGQGYTF. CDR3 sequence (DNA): TGTGCCACCAGCAGAGATTACAGGGGGCAAGGCTACACCTTC.

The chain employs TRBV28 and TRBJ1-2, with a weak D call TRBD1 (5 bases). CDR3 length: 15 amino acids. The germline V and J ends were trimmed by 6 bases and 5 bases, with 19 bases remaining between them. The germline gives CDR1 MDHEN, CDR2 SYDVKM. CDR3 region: CASSSSQGGVYGYTF. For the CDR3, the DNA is TGTGCCAGCAGCTCCTCCCAGGGAGGGGTGTATGGCTACACCTTC.

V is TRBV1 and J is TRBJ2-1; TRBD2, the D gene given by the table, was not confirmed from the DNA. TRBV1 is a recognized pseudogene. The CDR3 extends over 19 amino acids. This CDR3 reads CTSSQDPAGGVLGDNEQFF. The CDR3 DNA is TGCACCAGCAGCCAAGATCCAGCGGGAGGGGTCTTGGGGGACAATGAGCAGTTCTTC.

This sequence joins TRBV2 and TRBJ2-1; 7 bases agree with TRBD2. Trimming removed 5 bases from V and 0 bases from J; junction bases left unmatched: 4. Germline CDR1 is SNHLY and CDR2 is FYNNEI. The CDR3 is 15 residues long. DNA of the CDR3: TGTGCCAGCAGTACTAGCGTAGACTCCTACAATGAGCAGTTCTTC. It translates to CASSTSVDSYNEQFF.

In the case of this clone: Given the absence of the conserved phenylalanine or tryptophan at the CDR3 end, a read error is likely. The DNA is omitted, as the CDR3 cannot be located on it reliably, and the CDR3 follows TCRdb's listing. Here the CDR3 reads CASSCPDRSGFYEQ. This chain joins TRBV27 and TRBJ2-7; TRBD1, the D gene given by the table, was not confirmed from the DNA. The CDR3 is 14 amino acids in total, end residues counted. Germline-derived CDR1 and CDR2 are MNHEY and SMNVEV (reference sequence).

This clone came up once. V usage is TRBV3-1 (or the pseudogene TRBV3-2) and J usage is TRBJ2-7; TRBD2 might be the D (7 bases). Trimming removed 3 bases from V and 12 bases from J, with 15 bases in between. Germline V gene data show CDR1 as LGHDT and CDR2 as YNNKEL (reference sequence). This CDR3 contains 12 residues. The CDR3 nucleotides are TGTGCCAGCAGCCACCCCGGAGGGGGGGCGTACTTC. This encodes CASSHPGGGAYF.

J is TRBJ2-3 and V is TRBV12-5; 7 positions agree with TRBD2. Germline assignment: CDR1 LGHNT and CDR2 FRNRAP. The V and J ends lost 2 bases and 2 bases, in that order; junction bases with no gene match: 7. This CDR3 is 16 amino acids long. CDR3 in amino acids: CASGLPQRELTDTQYF. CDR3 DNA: TGTGCTAGTGGTTTGCCTCAGCGGGAACTCACAGATACGCAGTATTTT.

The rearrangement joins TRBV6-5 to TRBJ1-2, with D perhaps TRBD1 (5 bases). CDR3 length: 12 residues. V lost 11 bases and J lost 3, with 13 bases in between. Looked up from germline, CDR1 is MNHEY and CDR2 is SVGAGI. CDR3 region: CAYKGRDYGYTF. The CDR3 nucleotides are TGTGCCTACAAGGGCAGGGACTATGGCTACACCTTC.